One and the same sample provided the 4 T cell receptor beta chains below, sequenced in a study of blood T cell repertoires in COVID-19. Sequencing used immunoSEQ multiplex PCR; TCRdb keeps in-frame clones, though not all of them. This sample has 250,000 or so clones, with approximately 86% found just once. Specimen: PBMCs or T cells enriched from blood (not recorded which). The receptors stem from a woman younger than 35 who had recovered from COVID-19.

The rearrangement links TRBV6-5 to TRBJ1-2; D uncertain. V lost 7 bases and J 5 bases, leaving 14 bases between the germline ends. CDR1 is MNHEY and CDR2 is SVGAGI in the germline V gene. The CDR3 contains 13 residues. In nucleotides, the CDR3 is TGTGCCAGCATATCCTCCCGGGGATATGGCTACACCTTC. Amino acids: CASISSRGYGYTF.

The rearrangement links TRBV7-2 to TRBJ2-5, with a tentative D call TRBD2 (5 bases). V was cut by 5 bases and J by 5 bases, with 21 bases left in between. CDR1 is SGHTA, CDR2 FQGNSA, per germline. The CDR3 consists of 16 residues. CDR3: CASSPPSAPKRETQYF. For the CDR3, the DNA is TGTGCCAGCAGCCCCCCATCGGCCCCCAAGCGGGAGACCCAGTACTTC. The whole variable domain, remainder taken from reference TRBV7-2 and TRBJ2-5, is GAGVSQSPSNKVTEKGKDVELRCDPISGHTALYWYRQSLGQGLEFLIYFQGNSAPDKSGLPSDRFSAERTGGSVSTLTIQRTQQEDSAVYLCASSPPSAPKRETQYFGPGTRLLVL.

The gene calls are TRBV7-3 and TRBJ1-1; weak D call: TRBD1 (6 bases). The germline V gene encodes CDR1 SGHTA and CDR2 FQGTGA. CDR3 length: 14 amino acids. Trimming removed 5 bases at V and 5 bases at J, with 15 bases between. CDR3: CASSQQGGYTEAFF. In DNA form, the CDR3 reads TGTGCCAGCAGCCAACAGGGTGGTTATACTGAAGCTTTCTTT. Complete variable domain (other parts from reference TRBV7-3 and TRBJ1-1): GAGVSQTPSNKVTEKGKYVELRCDPISGHTALYWYRQSLGQGPEFLIYFQGTGAADDSGLPNDRFFAVRPEGSVSTLKIQRTERGDSAVYLCASSQQGGYTEAFFGQGTRLTVV.

This clone appeared a few times. CDR3 nucleotide sequence: TGTGCCAGCAGCCTCTCGAGGGAGTGGCGGGGGGGCACTTACGAGCAGTACTTC. Its protein is CASSLSREWRGGTYEQYF. The chain is built from TRBV12-1 and TRBJ2-7; TRBD2, the table's D call, was not compared with the DNA. TRBV12-1 is assigned pseudogene status. The CDR3 covers 18 residues.